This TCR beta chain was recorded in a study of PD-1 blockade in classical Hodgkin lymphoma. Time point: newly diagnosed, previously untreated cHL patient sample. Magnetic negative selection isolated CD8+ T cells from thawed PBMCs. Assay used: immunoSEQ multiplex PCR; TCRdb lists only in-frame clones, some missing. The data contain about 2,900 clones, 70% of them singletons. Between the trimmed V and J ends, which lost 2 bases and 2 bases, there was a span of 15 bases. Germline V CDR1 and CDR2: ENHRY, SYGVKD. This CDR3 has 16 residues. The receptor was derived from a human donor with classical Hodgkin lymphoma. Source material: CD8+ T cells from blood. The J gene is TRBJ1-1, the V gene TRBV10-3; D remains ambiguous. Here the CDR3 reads CAISEGVGQANTEAFF. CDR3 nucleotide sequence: TGTGCCATCAGTGAGGGTGTAGGGCAGGCTAACACTGAAGCTTTCTTT.